This is a list of T cell receptor beta chains from one sample in a study of neurological immune-mediated disorders. MiXCR, applied by TCRdb to the 5' RACE reads, yields one record per CDR3 protein. This sample has about 120,000 distinct CDR3 sequences, with roughly 3.2% found just once. Sequenced sample: PBMCs. These receptors came from a woman in her twenties or thirties with multiple sclerosis. Each CDR3 is given with its conserved first and last residue. The D gene is left open where the match is weak. Clone sizes are shown as once, few, many or a size class.

d_call	v_call	j_call	clone_size	cdr3_aa	cdr3_nt
.	TRBV7-9	TRBJ2-5	many	CASSSEGLVKETQYF	TGTGCCAGCAGCTCTGAGGGGTTAGTGAAAGAGACCCAGTACTTC
.	TRBV20-1	TRBJ2-3	many	CSASEGVRRGTDTQYF	TGCAGTGCTAGTGAGGGGGTCCGTCGAGGCACAGATACGCAGTATTTT
.	TRBV20-1	TRBJ2-3	once	CSASGVVGKGHGTQYF	TGCAGTGCTAGTGGCGTTGTGGGAAAGGGGCATGGTACGCAGTATTTT
.	TRBV6-5	TRBJ2-5	many	CASSYQGTQYF	TGTGCCAGCAGTTACCAAGGGACCCAGTACTTC
.	TRBV4-1	TRBJ2-7	many	CASSQDHHEQYF	TGCGCCAGCAGCCAGGATCATCACGAGCAGTACTTC
TRBD1	TRBV10-3	TRBJ2-1	many	CAISSGQGSYNEQFF	TGTGCCATCTCCTCGGGACAGGGATCCTACAATGAGCAGTTCTTC
.	TRBV5-1	TRBJ2-5	many	CASSLGGTSRRQETQYF	TGCGCCAGCAGCTTGGGGGGAACTAGTAGGAGGCAAGAGACCCAGTACTTC
TRBD1	TRBV2	TRBJ1-5	many	CASETGRNQPQHF	TGTGCCAGCGAGACAGGGAGAAATCAGCCCCAGCATTTT
.	TRBV5-1	TRBJ1-1	many	CASSLVGETNTEAFF	TGCGCCAGCAGCTTGGTTGGGGAAACGAACACTGAAGCTTTCTTT
TRBD1	TRBV18	TRBJ2-1	many	CASSPTGRPSDEQFF	TGTGCCAGCTCTCCGACAGGGCGGCCTTCGGATGAGCAGTTCTTC
.	TRBV11-2	TRBJ2-7	few	CASSWDATLYEQYF	TGTGCCAGCAGCTGGGACGCGACCCTCTACGAGCAGTACTTC
.	TRBV7-9	TRBJ1-2	many	CASSLAGGDGYTF	TGTGCCAGCAGCTTAGCGGGGGGCGACGGCTACACCTTC
.	TRBV20-1	TRBJ1-1	many	CSASTRTNRLDTEAFF	TGCAGTGCCTCAACCAGGACAAATCGGTTGGACACTGAAGCTTTCTTT
TRBD1	TRBV4-3	TRBJ2-4	many	CASSQDKGGAHIQYF	TGCGCCAGCAGCCAAGATAAAGGGGGCGCGCACATTCAGTACTTC
TRBD2	TRBV3-1	TRBJ2-1	many	CASSQDTSGGNEQFF	TGTGCCAGCAGCCAAGATACTAGCGGGGGGAATGAGCAGTTCTTC
TRBD1	TRBV6-5	TRBJ1-1	many	CASSYSADRVYTEAFF	TGTGCCAGCAGCTACTCCGCGGACAGGGTTTACACTGAAGCTTTCTTT
TRBD2	TRBV20-1	TRBJ2-7	many	CSARDGGAYEQYF	TGCAGTGCTAGAGACGGGGGGGCCTACGAGCAGTACTTC
TRBD2	TRBV20-1	TRBJ2-3	many	CSARALASTDTQYF	TGCAGTGCTAGGGCACTAGCGAGTACAGATACGCAGTATTTT
TRBD1	TRBV5-1	TRBJ1-2	many	CASSLGQGGNGYTF	TGCGCCAGCAGCTTGGGACAGGGAGGGAATGGCTACACCTTC
TRBD2	TRBV11-2	TRBJ2-5	many	CASSDRLTSGKETQYF	TGTGCCAGCAGCGACCGTCTAACTAGCGGAAAAGAGACCCAGTACTTC
TRBD1	TRBV6-5	TRBJ1-2	many	CASSLTDRGYGYTF	TGTGCCAGCAGTCTCACCGACAGGGGCTATGGCTACACCTTC
.	TRBV5-6	TRBJ2-2	many	CASSFRGRELFF	TGTGCCAGCAGCTTCAGGGGCCGGGAGCTGTTTTTT
.	TRBV20-1	TRBJ1-1	many	CSASSGRWMNTEAFF	TGCAGTGCTAGTTCAGGGCGGTGGATGAACACTGAAGCTTTCTTT
.	TRBV12-3/TRBV12-4	TRBJ1-5	many	CASSKTGGPQHF	TGTGCCAGCAGTAAGACAGGTGGGCCCCAGCATTTT